The 26 T cell receptor beta chains reported below all come from one sample, sequenced in a study of human T cells and chemical hapten exposure. From the RACE reads, TCRdb called clonotypes with MiXCR, one entry per CDR3 protein. The profile shows approximately 90,000 distinct CDR3 sequences, roughly 10% of them singletons. Time point given: patch test 1, 2 weeks after DPC sensitization. Sample treatment: therapeutic diphenylcyclopropenone sensitization with weekly scalp DPC. The sequencing used whole blood, collected in connection with sensitization to the hapten diphenylcyclopropenone (DPC). The receptors come from a man aged 35 to 55 with alopecia areata. Some clones in this sample may be carry-over from other donors' samples.

This clonotype was recorded a few times. The rearrangement uses TRBV6-1 and TRBJ2-7, with D hard to call. Germline CDR1 is MNHNS and CDR2 is SASEGT. The length of the CDR3 is 15 residues. The germline V and J ends were trimmed by 3 bases and 3 bases, with 15 bases remaining between them. This CDR3 reads CASSESGGSFYEQYF. In DNA form, the CDR3 reads TGTGCCAGCAGTGAGTCGGGCGGCTCCTTCTACGAGCAGTACTTC.

The rearrangement uses TRBV6-2 or TRBV6-3 and TRBJ1-6; D gene ambiguous. The CDR3 extends over 15 amino acids. From germline, CDR1 is MNHEY and CDR2 SVGEGT. Deletions cut 2 bases from V and 4 bases from J, with 9 bases between. CDR3 region: CASSYPENYNSPLHF. DNA for the CDR3: TGTGCCAGCAGTTACCCTGAGAATTATAATTCACCCCTCCACTTT.

This clonotype was detected only a few times. V and J are TRBV7-9 and TRBJ2-1; unclear D gene. Germline V gene lookup returns CDR1 SEHNR and CDR2 FQNEAQ (reference sequence). V was pared by 1 base and J by 0 bases, with 10 bases between. This CDR3 region has 16 residues. This CDR3 is CASSLVMSSSYNEQFF. The DNA for the CDR3 is TGTGCCAGCAGCTTAGTCATGTCTAGCTCCTACAATGAGCAGTTCTTC.

The V and J genes are TRBV7-9 and TRBJ2-3, with 7 bases matching TRBD1. The CDR3 loop spans 15 amino acids. V shed 1 base, J shed 3 bases, and the junction held 4 bases outside the gene matches. Germline CDR1 and CDR2: SEHNR and FQNEAQ (reference sequence). CDR3 nucleotide sequence: TGTGCCAGCAGCTTAGGGGACAGCCGAACAGATACGCAGTATTTT. It encodes CASSLGDSRTDTQYF.

This clonotype was seen repeatedly, ten times or more. V is TRBV3-1 and J is TRBJ1-6, with D possibly TRBD1 on 6 matching bases. Per the germline V gene, CDR1 is LGHDT and CDR2 is YNNKEL (reference sequence). V lost 5 bases and J lost 7, with 15 bases in between. The CDR3 is made up of 15 amino acids. This CDR3 is CASSSKQGQNSPLHF. In DNA, the CDR3 is TGTGCCAGCAGCTCCAAACAGGGACAAAATTCACCCCTCCACTTT.

The chain links TRBV5-6 to TRBJ2-3; possible D gene TRBD1, 6 bases. The CDR3 extends over 16 amino acids. Germline CDR1 is SGHDT and CDR2 is YYEEEE. Trimming took 0 bases from V and 4 from J, leaving 15 bases between them. CDR3 amino acids: CASSLERTVSPDTQYF. The CDR3 DNA follows: TGTGCCAGCAGCTTGGAAAGGACAGTATCCCCAGATACGCAGTATTTT. The full variable domain, rest sourced from reference TRBV5-6 and TRBJ2-3, is DAGVTQSPTHLIKTRGQQVTLRCSPKSGHDTVSWYQQALGQGPQFIFQYYEEEERQRGNFPDRFSGHQFPNYSSELNVNALLLGDSALYLCASSLERTVSPDTQYFGPGTRLTVL.

This chain connects TRBV9 to TRBJ2-5; possibly TRBD2 for D (6 bases). The V end lost 0 bases, the J end lost 1 base, and 10 bases lay between the germline ends. Germline loops: CDR1 SGDLS, CDR2 YYNGEE. The CDR3 sequence is 15 residues long. For the CDR3, the DNA is TGTGCCAGCAGCGTAGCCCAGCGGGCCCAAGAGACCCAGTACTTC. Translating gives CASSVAQRAQETQYF.

The table lists this clonotype with many counts. CDR3 amino acids: CASSFRLTGGGIVDEQFF. DNA of the CDR3: TGTGCCAGCAGTTTTCGATTGACGGGTGGGGGGATAGTAGATGAGCAGTTCTTC. V and J are TRBV28 and TRBJ2-1; possibly TRBD2 for D (6 bases). V shed 3 bases and J shed 8 bases, with 26 bases lying between them. The CDR3 loop spans 18 amino acids. The germline CDR1 and CDR2 sequences are MDHEN and SYDVKM.

The chain carries TRBV7-9 and TRBJ2-3; D call uncertain. From germline, CDR1 is SEHNR and CDR2 FQNEAQ (reference sequence). Deletions cut 4 bases from V and 0 bases from J, with 8 bases between. This CDR3 has 14 amino acids. CDR3 nucleotide sequence: TGTGCCAGCAGCTCTACGATGAGCACAGATACGCAGTATTTT. Protein: CASSSTMSTDTQYF.

The V gene is TRBV7-2, the J gene TRBJ2-7; tentative D call: TRBD2 (5 bases). Trimming left V 5 bases short and J 4 bases short, with 12 bases between. The CDR3 sequence is 13 residues long. Germline-derived CDR1 and CDR2 are SGHTA and FQGNSA. The CDR3 DNA follows: TGTGCCAGCAGCCCAAGAGAGGGTTACGAGCAGTACGTC. This codes for CASSPREGYEQYV.

At least ten counts were recorded for this clonotype. This sequence joins TRBV29-1 and TRBJ1-1, with no clear D. CDR3 length equals 10 residues. The V gene lost 4 bases and the J gene lost 4 bases, with 4 bases spanning the gap. Germline V gives CDR1 SQVTM, CDR2 ANQGSEA. This chain's CDR3 is CSVAVTEAFF. The CDR3 coding sequence is TGCAGCGTTGCGGTCACTGAAGCTTTCTTT.

This clonotype was counted only a few times. The chain recombines TRBV6-4 with TRBJ2-7; 9 bases are shared with TRBD1. Germline loops: CDR1 MRHNA, CDR2 SNTAGT. J gave up 3 bases and V 4 bases, and 4 bases lay outside the gene matches. The CDR3 runs 14 residues. This chain's CDR3 is CASSGGQGDYEQYV. The CDR3 region has the DNA TGTGCCAGCAGTGGGGGACAGGGCGACTACGAGCAGTACGTC.

This chain joins TRBV28 and TRBJ1-2; the D gene is possibly TRBD1 (5 bases). The CDR3 runs 19 residues. Germline assignment: CDR1 MDHEN and CDR2 SYDVKM. V lost 3 bases to trimming and J lost 3 bases, with 26 bases between them. CDR3 residues: CASSFRRSRSAGGYYGYTF. In nucleotides, the CDR3 is TGTGCCAGCAGTTTTCGGAGGAGCAGGTCGGCTGGGGGGTACTATGGCTACACCTTC.

This clonotype turned up a few times. This chain links TRBV20-1 with TRBJ1-6; 7 nucleotides align to TRBD1. V was pared by 6 bases and J by 6 bases, with 11 bases of the junction left unmatched. The CDR3 sequence is 15 residues long. In germline, CDR1 is DFQATT, CDR2 SNEGSKA (reference sequence). CDR3 DNA: TGCAGTGCATTCCAGGGGGGATTTAGTAATTCACCCCTCCACTTT. Translation gives CSAFQGGFSNSPLHF.

This chain uses TRBV3-1 with TRBJ1-1, with 12 nucleotides matching TRBD1. Trimming at V came to 5 bases and at J to 8 bases, leaving 9 bases not matched to a gene. The CDR3 is made up of 15 amino acids. Germline loops: CDR1 LGHDT, CDR2 YNNKEL (reference sequence). CDR3 in amino acids: CASSVRDRGRAEAFF. In DNA, the CDR3 is TGTGCCAGCAGCGTCCGGGACAGGGGGCGTGCCGAAGCTTTCTTT. Together with reference TRBV3-1 and TRBJ1-1, the CDR3 gives the full variable domain: DTAVSQTPKYLVTQMGNDKSIKCEQNLGHDTMYWYKQDSKKFLKIMFSYNNKELIINETVPNRFSPKSPDKAHLNLHINSLELGDSAVYFCASSVRDRGRAEAFFGQGTRLTVV.

A few counts support this clonotype. The CDR3 DNA follows: TGTGCCAGTGTTGCAAATGGGGCTGGAAACACCATATATTTT. Protein sequence: CASVANGAGNTIYF. The chain links TRBV12-3 or TRBV12-4 to TRBJ1-3; D gene unclear. This CDR3 has 14 residues. Trimming shortened V by 9 bases and J by 2 bases, and 14 bases separated the two germline ends.

This chain joins TRBV28 and TRBJ2-7, with 11 bases identical to TRBD1. CDR1 is MDHEN and CDR2 is SYDVKM in the germline V gene. V dropped 6 bases and J dropped 1; count of bases not matched to a gene: 2. CDR3 length equals 14 residues. The CDR3 region is CASRGTGGSYEQYF. As DNA, the CDR3 is TGTGCCAGCAGGGGGACAGGGGGTTCCTACGAGCAGTACTTC.

This clonotype was found many times. The chain carries TRBV10-3 and TRBJ1-4; 8 nucleotides align to TRBD1. CDR3 length equals 14 residues. Unmatched junction bases numbered 3, after V lost 2 bases and J lost 7 bases. Germline V gene sequence: CDR1 ENHRY, CDR2 SYGVKD. The CDR3 reads CAISERQGTEKLFF. As DNA, the CDR3 is TGTGCCATCAGTGAGAGACAGGGGACTGAAAAACTGTTTTTT.

This clonotype was found many times. The chain joins TRBV6-2 or TRBV6-3 to TRBJ1-5; D possibly corresponds to TRBD1 (5 bases). The CDR3 loop spans 18 amino acids. V was cut by 5 bases and J by 6 bases, with 26 bases left in between. The germline CDR1 and CDR2 sequences are MNHEY and SVGEGT. CDR3 amino acids: CASSLSSGHLGSGQPQHF. CDR3 nucleotide sequence: TGTGCCAGCAGTCTCTCCTCCGGACACCTAGGGAGCGGTCAGCCCCAGCATTTT.

This clonotype showed up just a few times. The chain is built from TRBV11-2 and TRBJ2-7; tentative D call: TRBD2 (6 bases). Trimming removed 1 base from V and 9 bases from J, with 7 bases in between. CDR3 length: 11 residues. Per germline, CDR1 SGHAT and CDR2 FQNNGV. In DNA, the CDR3 is TGTGCCAGCAGCTTAGGGGGGGTGCAGTACGTC. Its protein is CASSLGGVQYV.

This clonotype appeared a few times. V and J are TRBV7-2 and TRBJ1-4; a weak D match, TRBD1 (5 bases). Germline V gene data show CDR1 as SGHTA and CDR2 as FQGNSA. Trimming cost V 0 bases and J 7 bases, with 15 bases left between them. The CDR3 loop spans 16 amino acids. In nucleotides, the CDR3 is TGTGCCAGCAGCTTAGCGGGAGGACGGGGGGGTGAAAAACTGTTTTTT. It translates to CASSLAGGRGGEKLFF.

This clonotype turned up a few times. The chain couples TRBV3-1 to TRBJ2-3, with D unresolved. The V and J ends lost 4 bases and 6 bases respectively, with 8 bases between them. The CDR3 consists of 12 residues. Germline assignment: CDR1 LGHDT and CDR2 YNNKEL (reference sequence). DNA of the CDR3: TGTGCCAGCAGCCCGAATTGGGATACGCAGTATTTT. Translation: CASSPNWDTQYF.

This clonotype was seen more than once but under ten times. The chain employs TRBV29-1 and TRBJ2-1; 10 bases match TRBD2. The CDR3 totals 15 residues. The V and J ends lost 5 bases and 5 bases, in that order; junction bases with no gene match: 9. The germline CDR1 and CDR2 sequences are SQVTM and ANQGSEA. CDR3 residues: CSVSAGGSFNNEQFF. DNA for the CDR3: TGCAGCGTTTCAGCGGGGGGGTCCTTTAACAATGAGCAGTTCTTC.

This clonotype has at least ten counts. The chain carries TRBV4-1 and TRBJ1-6, with TRBD1 matching over 7 bases. CDR3 length: 15 amino acids. Looked up from germline, CDR1 is MGHRA and CDR2 is YSYEKL. The V and J ends lost 1 base and 8 bases, in that order; junction bases with no gene match: 5. DNA for the CDR3: TGCGCCAGCAGCCAAGGACAGGGTAACGATTCACCCCTCCACTTT. This encodes CASSQGQGNDSPLHF.

This clonotype was counted a few times. V gene TRBV12-3 or TRBV12-4 combines with J gene TRBJ2-5, with D perhaps matching TRBD1 (5 bases). Trimming removed 4 bases at V and 5 bases at J, with 20 bases between. CDR3 length: 16 amino acids. Written as DNA, the CDR3 is TGTGCCAGCAGTTCAACCACAGGTTTGGTGTGGGAGACCCAGTACTTC. It yields the protein CASSSTTGLVWETQYF.

The chain recombines TRBV4-1 with TRBJ2-7; D not certain. CDR1 and CDR2 from the germline V gene are MGHRA and YSYEKL. This CDR3 region has 14 residues. V dropped 5 bases and J dropped 7 bases, with 18 bases sitting between them. The CDR3 region is CASSAILGLGEQYV. In nucleotides, the CDR3 is TGCGCCAGCAGCGCAATCTTAGGGCTCGGGGAGCAGTACGTC.